The 23 T cell receptor beta chains presented below share a single source sample, sequenced in a study of T cell repertoires in cytomegalovirus infection. TCRdb reprocessed the reads with MiXCR, giving one entry per CDR3 protein. The sample has about 530,000 distinct CDR3 sequences; about 30% are singletons. The specimen sequenced was PBMCs. These receptors all come from a human donor in good health (CMV status not recorded). Some clones in this sample may be carry-over from other donors' samples.

This clonotype was picked up a small number of times. The chain's CDR3 is CSASTSGSTDTQYF. The CDR3 nucleotides are TGCAGTGCTTCGACTAGCGGGAGCACAGATACGCAGTATTTT. This sequence joins TRBV20-1 and TRBJ2-3; 10 positions agree with TRBD2. Losses at the gene ends were 5 bases for V and 0 bases for J; bases not matched to a gene: 2. CDR3 length: 14 amino acids. The germline CDR1 and CDR2 sequences are DFQATT and SNEGSKA (reference sequence).

V and J are TRBV6-8 and TRBJ1-1; 7 bases are shared with TRBD1. This CDR3 region has 14 residues. Trimming took 7 bases from V and 4 from J; bases not matched to a gene: 9. CDR1 MNHGY and CDR2 SAAAGT come from the germline V gene. CDR3: CASKTQGGGTEAFF. The CDR3 nucleotides read TGTGCCAGCAAGACCCAGGGGGGAGGCACTGAAGCTTTCTTT.

The rearrangement joins TRBV19 to TRBJ2-3; D ambiguous. The V end lost 5 bases, the J end lost 5 bases, and 8 bases lay between the germline ends. Germline-derived CDR1 and CDR2 are LNHDA and SQIVND (reference sequence). CDR3 length equals 12 residues. In DNA form, the CDR3 reads TGTGCCAGTAGTGCCCTAAGAGATACGCAGTATTTT. Amino acids: CASSALRDTQYF.

The chain carries TRBV6-2 or TRBV6-3 and TRBJ2-7, with a weak D call TRBD2 (6 bases). V lost 6 bases, J lost 0 bases, and 15 bases lay in between. Germline V gives CDR1 MNHEY, CDR2 SVGEGT. The CDR3 spans 15 residues. CDR3 DNA sequence: TGTGCCAGCAGCGATGCGGGGAGGAGCTCCTACGAGCAGTACTTC. It is translated as CASSDAGRSSYEQYF.

This clonotype was found a few times. This rearrangement joins TRBV20-1 to TRBJ2-1, with TRBD2 matching 8 bases. The CDR3 sequence is 16 residues long. V trimming: 6 bases; J trimming: 0 bases; junction bases outside the gene matches: 10. Germline values: CDR1 DFQATT, CDR2 SNEGSKA (reference sequence). The CDR3 bases are TGCAGTGCAACTCCGAAGCGGGGGAGCTCCTACAATGAGCAGTTCTTC. This translates into CSATPKRGSSYNEQFF.

This clonotype was observed a few times. The junction does not match germline at one end; this may be a read error. The V and J genes are TRBV7-1 and TRBJ2-3; TRBD2 matches 7 bases. Being an ORF, TRBV7-1 has a function that is uncertain. CDR3 size: 15 residues. Here the CDR3 reads CASSPAGTSRDTQYF. The DNA of the CDR3 is TGTGCCAGCAGCCCAGCGGGAACAAGCCGAGATACGCAGTATTTT.

The chain has TRBV7-9 and TRBJ2-7, with 13 positions matching TRBD2. J gave up 6 bases and V 1 base, and 9 bases lay outside the gene matches. Germline V CDR1 and CDR2: SEHNR, FQNEAQ (reference sequence). The CDR3 loop spans 17 amino acids. This chain's CDR3 is CASSLVQGLAGEREQYF. The CDR3 DNA reads as TGTGCCAGCAGCTTAGTTCAAGGACTAGCGGGAGAACGCGAGCAGTACTTC.

This clonotype was counted ten times or more. V gene TRBV7-2 combines with J gene TRBJ1-2; TRBD1 agrees at 7 bases. The junction had 4 bases not matched to a gene; V was cut back by 3 bases and J by 0 bases. From germline, CDR1 is SGHTA and CDR2 FQGNSA. The CDR3 covers 15 residues. The CDR3 region is CASSLGTVPNYGYTF. The DNA for the CDR3 is TGTGCCAGCAGCTTGGGGACAGTCCCTAACTATGGCTACACCTTC.

This clonotype was found many times. This rearrangement joins TRBV7-3 to TRBJ2-1; D possibly uses TRBD1 or TRBD2 (5 bases each). V was shortened by 5 bases and J by 0 bases, with 14 bases between the two germline ends. Germline V gene lookup returns CDR1 SGHTA and CDR2 FQGTGA. There are 16 residues in the CDR3. The CDR3 DNA reads as TGTGCCAGCAGCCTAGCAGGGCCGAGCTCCTACAATGAGCAGTTCTTC. It encodes CASSLAGPSSYNEQFF.

This clonotype was counted between two and nine times. The chain uses TRBV5-4 and TRBJ2-1; 9 bases fit TRBD2. V lost 2 bases and J lost 1; bases outside the gene matches: 10. The CDR3 has 18 amino acids. Germline-derived CDR1 and CDR2 are SGHNT and YYREEE (reference sequence). The CDR3, as DNA: TGTGCCAGCAGCTTAGGTGGTAGCGGGAGTACTTCCTACAATGAGCAGTTCTTC. Protein sequence: CASSLGGSGSTSYNEQFF.

This clonotype occurred many times. The chain is built from TRBV7-2 and TRBJ1-2; a weak D match, TRBD1 (6 bases). Trimming shortened V by 1 base and J by 13 bases, and 10 bases separated the two germline ends. This CDR3 has 11 amino acids. Germline V gene data show CDR1 as SGHTA and CDR2 as FQGNSA. The CDR3 DNA sequence: TGTGCCAGCAGCTTAGGACCACAGGGCACCTTC. Translation: CASSLGPQGTF.

This clonotype was recorded a few times. The rearrangement links TRBV6-6 to TRBJ2-7; D remains ambiguous. There are 16 residues in the CDR3. V shed 2 bases and J shed 2 bases, with 16 bases lying between them. Germline V gene sequence: CDR1 MNHNY, CDR2 SVGAGI (reference sequence). CDR3 region: CASSYDARASTYEQYV. The DNA for the CDR3 is TGTGCCAGCAGTTACGATGCGCGCGCGTCGACCTACGAGCAGTACGTC.

The chain uses TRBV19 and TRBJ2-6; tentatively, D is TRBD1 (5 bases). Trimming removed 11 bases at V and 3 bases at J, with 11 bases between. Germline V gene data show CDR1 as LNHDA and CDR2 as SQIVND (reference sequence). This CDR3 comprises 13 residues. The CDR3 region is CACSGNGANVLTF. Here the CDR3 DNA reads TGTGCCTGCTCAGGGAATGGGGCCAACGTCCTGACTTTC.

This clonotype was found once. The chain has TRBV2 and TRBJ2-5; TRBD2 matches at 7 bases. The V segment lost 3 bases and the J segment 2 bases; nucleotides outside the gene matches: 6. This CDR3 spans 15 amino acids. Germline V gives CDR1 SNHLY, CDR2 FYNNEI. Here the CDR3 reads CASSDFGSGQETQYF. The CDR3 region has the DNA TGTGCCAGCAGTGACTTTGGTAGCGGGCAAGAGACCCAGTACTTC.

This clonotype was counted between two and nine times. The chain combines TRBV7-2 with TRBJ2-2; D unclear. CDR1 is SGHTA, CDR2 FQGNSA, per germline. The CDR3 sequence is 16 residues long. V lost 0 bases and J 4 bases, leaving 12 bases between the germline ends. The CDR3 nucleotides read TGTGCCAGCAGCTTAGCGAGGCCCTTGGGCACCGGGGAGCTGTTTTTT. This sequence encodes CASSLARPLGTGELFF.

This clonotype was recorded at least ten times. V gene TRBV6-2 or TRBV6-3 combines with J gene TRBJ1-3; D is ambiguous. CDR1 and CDR2 from the germline V gene are MNHEY and SVGEGT. The CDR3 is made up of 17 amino acids. The V and J ends lost 0 bases and 0 bases respectively, with 12 bases between them. Written as DNA, the CDR3 is TGTGCCAGCAGTTACTCGAGCCGGGAACTCTCTGGAAACACCATATATTTT. It encodes CASSYSSRELSGNTIYF.

This sequence joins TRBV10-3 and TRBJ1-1, with D maybe TRBD1 (5 bases). Germline V CDR1 and CDR2: ENHRY, SYGVKD. V lost 11 bases to trimming and J lost 0 bases, with 16 bases between them. The CDR3 runs 14 residues. The CDR3 loop reads CAAKGGTVNTEAFF. The CDR3 nucleotides are TGTGCCGCCAAGGGAGGGACGGTGAACACTGAAGCTTTCTTT.

In its sample, this clonotype was seen many times. This rearrangement joins TRBV7-2 to TRBJ2-3; maybe TRBD1 (5 bases). The CDR3 totals 17 residues. V lost 5 bases and J 3 bases, leaving 21 bases between the germline ends. Germline V gene sequence: CDR1 SGHTA, CDR2 FQGNSA. CDR3 coding DNA: TGTGCCAGCAGCAAAGGCAGGGTCCGCCTAAGGACAGATACGCAGTATTTT. It yields the protein CASSKGRVRLRTDTQYF.

V gene TRBV19 combines with J gene TRBJ1-1; D is undetermined. Germline V gene data show CDR1 as LNHDA and CDR2 as SQIVND (reference sequence). V was shortened by 6 bases and J by 0 bases, with 11 bases between the two germline ends. This CDR3 is built from 14 residues. The CDR3 region has the DNA TGTGCCAGTAGGTCGGACGCCATGAACACTGAAGCTTTCTTT. Protein sequence: CASRSDAMNTEAFF.

The chain has TRBV2 and TRBJ1-4, with unresolved D. This CDR3 has 15 amino acids. Germline loops: CDR1 SNHLY, CDR2 FYNNEI. V was trimmed by 2 bases and J by 1 base, leaving 8 bases between them. The DNA for the CDR3 is TGTGCCAGCAGTGAAAATCTCCTAACTAATGAAAAACTGTTTTTT. Protein: CASSENLLTNEKLFF.

The CDR3 DNA reads TGTGCCAGCAGTACCGCAACAGGAGGCACTGAAGCTTTCTTT. Protein sequence: CASSTATGGTEAFF. The chain employs TRBV27 and TRBJ1-1, with D tentatively TRBD1 (5 bases). The germline gives CDR1 MNHEY, CDR2 SMNVEV (reference sequence). V lost 5 bases and J lost 4, with 14 bases in between. The length of the CDR3 is 14 residues.

CDR3 DNA: TGCAGTGCTTTTATCGGTAGCGGGAGGGCCCATGAGCAGTTCTTC. It is translated as CSAFIGSGRAHEQFF. The rearrangement joins TRBV20-1 to TRBJ2-1; 11 nucleotides agree with TRBD2. With V trimmed by 5 bases and J by 8 bases, 11 bases remained unmatched. Germline V gene data show CDR1 as DFQATT and CDR2 as SNEGSKA (reference sequence). This CDR3 is built from 15 residues.

CDR3 DNA: TGTGCCAGCAGCTTGGGAGTCGGGAGGGCTACTGAGCAGTTCTTC. Translating it yields CASSLGVGRATEQFF. J is TRBJ2-1 and V is TRBV5-4; 8 nucleotides align to TRBD2. The V segment lost 0 bases and the J segment 9 bases; nucleotides outside the gene matches: 8. The CDR3 spans 15 residues. The germline CDR1 and CDR2 sequences are SGHNT and YYREEE (reference sequence).